Following are 3 T cell receptor beta chains from one sample sequenced in a study of read filtering for tumor transcriptome and immune sequencing. From roughly 390 ng of RNA, a library with molecular barcoded alpha/delta and beta/gamma adaptors was made. A single record per CDR3 protein comes from TCRdb applying MiXCR to the reads. The table has some 24,000 distinct CDR3 sequences, roughly 22% seen once. The sample consisted of a population of CD138-negative cells sorted from bone marrow. Every receptor here comes from a donor aged 40 or over with multiple myeloma.

This clonotype came up many times. The chain links TRBV4-2 to TRBJ2-3; the match to TRBD2 covers 11 bases. The V segment lost 1 base and the J segment 4 bases; nucleotides outside the gene matches: 7. Per the germline V gene, CDR1 is LGHNA and CDR2 is YNFKEQ. The CDR3 extends over 17 amino acids. The CDR3 loop reads CASSQVLLAGEPDTQYF. The CDR3 DNA is TGTGCCAGCAGCCAAGTACTACTAGCGGGGGAGCCAGATACGCAGTATTTT.

The rearrangement uses TRBV20-1 and TRBJ2-5, with TRBD1 matching 11 bases. This CDR3 comprises 15 residues. V dropped 0 bases and J dropped 5; count of bases not matched to a gene: 5. Germline CDR1 and CDR2: DFQATT and SNEGSKA (reference sequence). The CDR3 nucleotides are TGCAGTGCTAGAGACGGGACAGGGGGACCGGAGACCCAGTACTTC. Translated: CSARDGTGGPETQYF.

In this sample, this clonotype turned up many times. This sequence joins TRBV9 and TRBJ2-3, with D perhaps being TRBD1 or TRBD2 (5 bases each). Germline CDR1 and CDR2: SGDLS and YYNGEE. The CDR3 covers 16 residues. V was clipped by 4 bases and J by 0 bases, with 15 bases between them. The CDR3 DNA is TGTGCCAGCAGCCCAGAGGTTGGGGGAAGCACAGATACGCAGTATTTT. Its translation: CASSPEVGGSTDTQYF. The full variable domain, in which reference TRBV9 and TRBJ2-3 provide the parts outside the CDR3, is DSGVTQTPKHLITATGQRVTLRCSPRSGDLSVYWYQQSLDQGLQFLIQYYNGEERAKGNILERFSAQQFPDLHSELNLSSLELGDSALYFCASSPEVGGSTDTQYFGPGTRLTVL.